The 18 T cell receptor beta chains below come from one sample, sequenced in a study of cytomegalovirus exposure and HLA in healthy donors. 60 Vbeta and 13 Jbeta primers were used in PCR. Profiling relied on immunoSEQ multiplex PCR, and the TCRdb table lists in-frame clones only, not all of them. The sample consists of over 150,000 clones, roughly two thirds of them appearing once. Sequences were obtained from PBMCs. The source of these receptors is a woman younger than 30 in good health and CMV-seropositive.

The chain recombines TRBV2 with TRBJ2-2; D is possibly TRBD2 (7 bases). CDR1 and CDR2 from the germline V gene are SNHLY and FYNNEI. The germline V and J ends were trimmed by 7 bases and 0 bases, with 18 bases remaining between them. This CDR3 contains 17 residues. CDR3 coding DNA: TGTGCCAGCACGGCCGGGGGGCTGGATGCGAACACCGGGGAGCTGTTTTTT. This translates into CASTAGGLDANTGELFF.

This chain uses TRBV6-5 with TRBJ2-7, with TRBD1 matching over 9 bases. Trimming took 4 bases from V and 4 from J; bases not matched to a gene: 5. The CDR3 totals 14 residues. In germline, CDR1 is MNHEY, CDR2 SVGAGI. The CDR3: CASSLGTGRYEQYF. In nucleotides, the CDR3 is TGTGCCAGCAGTTTAGGGACAGGGAGGTACGAGCAGTACTTC.

This clone was observed a few times. This chain links TRBV6-1 with TRBJ1-1, with 7 bases identical to TRBD1. V gave up 8 bases and J gave up 5 bases; unmatched junction bases: 5. There are 12 residues in the CDR3. Germline-derived CDR1 and CDR2 are MNHNS and SASEGT. CDR3 sequence reads: CASDRDRTEAFF. The DNA for the CDR3 is TGTGCCAGCGACAGGGATAGAACTGAAGCTTTCTTT.

V and J are TRBV30 and TRBJ1-6; D possibly corresponds to TRBD1 (6 bases). The germline gives CDR1 GTSNPN, CDR2 SVGIG (reference sequence). There are 13 residues in the CDR3. V lost 4 bases and J lost 10, with 14 bases in between. The CDR3 loop reads CAWNTGTYSPLHF. The DNA of the CDR3 is TGTGCCTGGAACACCGGGACATACTCACCCCTCCACTTT.

As for this clone: A read error may produce the germline difference seen at one junction end. This chain uses TRBV28 with TRBJ1-6, with D possibly TRBD1 on 6 matching bases. The CDR3 is 14 residues long. Looked up from germline, CDR1 is MDHEN and CDR2 is SYDVKM. CDR3 in DNA: TGCGAACACTTCGTCGACAGGCGCCCTTCACCCCTCCACTTT. Amino acid sequence: CEHFVDRRPSPLHF.

This chain links TRBV7-3 with TRBJ2-3; the D gene is possibly TRBD2 (6 bases). V lost 5 bases to trimming and J lost 1 base, with 13 bases between them. This CDR3 has 15 amino acids. Per germline, CDR1 SGHTA and CDR2 FQGTGA. DNA of the CDR3: TGTGCCAGCAGCGCCACTAGCAGGGGCACAGATACGCAGTATTTT. The encoded protein is CASSATSRGTDTQYF.

In its sample, this clone was seen once. The V gene is TRBV5-1, the J gene TRBJ2-5; possible D gene TRBD2, 6 bases. The J call may be wrong; the DNA end is better matched by TRBJ2-7. The germline V gene encodes CDR1 SGHRS and CDR2 YFSETQ. The CDR3 loop spans 11 amino acids. The CDR3: CASSWGDEQYF. CDR3 DNA sequence: TGCGCCAGCAGCTGGGGGGACGAGCAGTACTTC.

In this sample, this clone turned up a few times. The gene calls are TRBV7-3 and TRBJ2-3, with 8 bases lining up with TRBD1. The CDR3 runs to 14 residues. Germline V CDR1 and CDR2: SGHTA, FQGTGA. Losses at the gene ends were 5 bases for V and 8 bases for J; bases not matched to a gene: 9. The CDR3 protein is CASSRGQGRLTQYF. CDR3 bases: TGTGCCAGCAGCCGCGGACAGGGAAGGCTTACGCAGTATTTT.

The chain carries TRBV13 and TRBJ2-2; TRBD1 matches at 8 bases. J gave up 5 bases and V 1 base, and 9 bases lay outside the gene matches. This CDR3 is 17 amino acids long. CDR1 and CDR2 from the germline V gene are PRHDT and FYEKMQ (reference sequence). The CDR3 sequence: CASSLDFRQGRTGELFF. For the CDR3, the DNA is TGTGCCAGCAGCTTAGATTTCAGACAGGGGAGAACCGGGGAGCTGTTTTTT.

The genes are TRBV7-9 and TRBJ1-6; the D is unclear. Trimming pared 1 base from V and 7 bases from J, leaving 11 bases between. This CDR3 is built from 15 residues. The germline V gene has CDR1 SEHNR and CDR2 FQNEAQ (reference sequence). The CDR3 sequence is CASSLGGLGNSPLHF. The CDR3 DNA follows: TGTGCCAGCAGCTTAGGCGGGCTAGGGAATTCACCCCTCCACTTT.

V gene TRBV10-1 combines with J gene TRBJ1-2; 8 positions agree with TRBD1. The trim removed 8 bases at V and 4 bases at J, leaving 18 bases unmatched. CDR1 is WNHNN and CDR2 is SYGVQD in the germline V gene (reference sequence). The CDR3 contains 17 residues. The CDR3 nucleotides are TGCGCCAGCGTCCGGACAGGGAGGGGTAGCGAAACCTATGGCTACACCTTC. Translation gives CASVRTGRGSETYGYTF.

The chain employs TRBV9 and TRBJ1-1; 7 bases fit TRBD1. The CDR3 is 13 residues long. Germline CDR1 is SGDLS and CDR2 is YYNGEE. V was pared by 4 bases and J by 4 bases, with 4 bases of the junction left unmatched. As DNA, the CDR3 is TGTGCCAGCAGCTTTCAGGGGGGCACTGAAGCTTTCTTT. The encoded protein is CASSFQGGTEAFF.

This chain joins TRBV7-3 and TRBJ2-3, with 7 positions matching TRBD2. This CDR3 has 15 residues. Per the germline V gene, CDR1 is SGHTA and CDR2 is FQGTGA. V lost 2 bases, J lost 5 bases, and 7 bases stayed unmatched. Here the CDR3 reads CASSLGAGEIDTQYF. The CDR3, as DNA: TGTGCCAGCAGCTTAGGGGCGGGGGAGATAGATACGCAGTATTTT. The full variable domain, completed using reference TRBV7-3 and TRBJ2-3, is GAGVSQTPSNKVTEKGKYVELRCDPISGHTALYWYRQSLGQGPEFLIYFQGTGAADDSGLPNDRFFAVRPEGSVSTLKIQRTERGDSAVYLCASSLGAGEIDTQYFGPGTRLTVL.

CDR3 loop: CAWDRVMETQYF. The CDR3 nucleotides are TGTGCCTGGGACAGGGTAATGGAGACCCAGTACTTC. V and J are TRBV30 and TRBJ2-5; 7 bases agree with TRBD1. Germline V gene lookup returns CDR1 GTSNPN and CDR2 SVGIG (reference sequence). V lost 5 bases to trimming and J lost 5 bases; unmatched junction nucleotides: 5. The CDR3 has 12 amino acids.

The rearrangement joins TRBV5-1 to TRBJ2-3; TRBD1 might be the D (6 bases). The CDR3 runs 16 residues. Germline values: CDR1 SGHRS, CDR2 YFSETQ. Trimming removed 4 bases at V and 3 bases at J, with 18 bases between. CDR3 protein: CASSEDGQLLTDTQYF. For the CDR3, the DNA is TGCGCCAGCAGCGAAGACGGACAGCTTCTAACAGATACGCAGTATTTT.

The genes are TRBV19 and TRBJ2-5, with a possible D match to TRBD1 (6 bases). The V gene lost 1 base and the J gene lost 5 bases, with 14 bases spanning the gap. CDR1 is LNHDA, CDR2 SQIVND, per germline (reference sequence). CDR3 length: 15 residues. For the CDR3, the DNA is TGTGCCAGTAGTATAGGTACAGGGATAGCGGAGACCCAGTACTTC. It encodes CASSIGTGIAETQYF.

The chain combines TRBV5-6 with TRBJ2-7; D may be TRBD2 (7 bases). Germline CDR1 reads SGHDT; CDR2 reads YYEEEE. Trimming took 6 bases from V and 0 from J, leaving 19 bases between them. CDR3 size: 16 residues. The CDR3 DNA is TGTGCCAGCACCGTGGGGGGAGGGGGGAGCTCCTACGAGCAGTACTTC. It codes for CASTVGGGGSSYEQYF.

The chain couples TRBV6-1 to TRBJ2-7; D uncertain. Germline V CDR1 and CDR2: MNHNS, SASEGT. CDR3 length: 13 amino acids. V was shortened by 6 bases and J by 4 bases, with 13 bases between the two germline ends. CDR3 sequence: CASRASALYEQYF. The CDR3 nucleotides are TGTGCCAGCAGGGCCTCAGCGTTGTACGAGCAGTACTTC.